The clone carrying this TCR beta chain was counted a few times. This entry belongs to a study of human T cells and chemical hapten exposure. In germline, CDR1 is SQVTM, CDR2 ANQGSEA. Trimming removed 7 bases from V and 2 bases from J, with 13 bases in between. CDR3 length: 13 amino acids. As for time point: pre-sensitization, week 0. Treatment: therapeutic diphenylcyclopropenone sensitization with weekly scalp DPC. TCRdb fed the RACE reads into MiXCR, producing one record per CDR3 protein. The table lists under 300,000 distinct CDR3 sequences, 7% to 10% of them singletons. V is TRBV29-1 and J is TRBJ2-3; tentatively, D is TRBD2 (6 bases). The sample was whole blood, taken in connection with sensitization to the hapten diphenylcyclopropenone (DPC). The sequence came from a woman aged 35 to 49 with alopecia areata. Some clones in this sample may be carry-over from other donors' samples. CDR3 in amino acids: CSGGDAVTDTQYF. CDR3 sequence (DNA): TGCAGCGGGGGGGACGCCGTCACAGATACGCAGTATTTT.